Each of the 22 T cell receptor beta chains below was sequenced from the same sample in a study of T cell changes during pregnancy in multiple sclerosis. Only in-frame clones appear in the TCRdb table, and some are missing; sequencing was by immunoSEQ multiplex PCR. Among around 47,000 clones listed, 94% were seen once. The specimen comprised CD8+ T cells from peripheral blood mononuclear cells, sampled in the first trimester of pregnancy. The receptor set was obtained from a female donor with multiple sclerosis, enrolled in a pregnancy study.

V and J are TRBV19 and TRBJ2-3, with 12 bases matching TRBD2. The CDR3 runs 16 residues. Germline-derived CDR1 and CDR2 are LNHDA and SQIVND (reference sequence). The V and J ends lost 5 bases and 3 bases, in that order; junction bases with no gene match: 6. The CDR3 nucleotides are TGTGCCAGTAGTCTACCGACTAGCGGGAGAACAGATACGCAGTATTTT. Encoded protein: CASSLPTSGRTDTQYF.

The chain uses TRBV4-1 and TRBJ2-7, with D possibly being TRBD2 (6 bases). Trimming left V 1 base short and J 2 bases short, with 12 bases between. The CDR3 spans 15 residues. Per the germline V gene, CDR1 is MGHRA and CDR2 is YSYEKL. The CDR3 region has the DNA TGCGCCAGCAGCCAAGTGGGACTCCTGACCTACGAGCAGTACTTC. It specifies CASSQVGLLTYEQYF.

The chain has TRBV19 and TRBJ1-1; maybe TRBD1 (5 bases). V lost 3 bases to trimming and J lost 1 base, with 9 bases between them. The CDR3 has 14 residues. Germline assignment: CDR1 LNHDA and CDR2 SQIVND (reference sequence). The CDR3 DNA sequence: TGTGCCAGTAGTATGGGCGGGGCGAACACTGAAGCTTTCTTT. Translation: CASSMGGANTEAFF. The entire variable domain, with the rest obtained from reference TRBV19 and TRBJ1-1, is as follows: DGGITQSPKYLFRKEGQNVTLSCEQNLNHDAMYWYRQDPGQGLRLIYYSQIVNDFQKGDIAEGYSVSREKKESFPLTVTSAQKNPTAFYLCASSMGGANTEAFFGQGTRLTVV.

V and J are TRBV4-2 and TRBJ2-2; D gene uncertain. Trimming removed 4 bases at V and 2 bases at J, with 8 bases between. CDR3 size: 14 residues. CDR1 and CDR2 from the germline V gene are LGHNA and YNFKEQ. This chain's CDR3 is CASSLSGNTGELFF. In DNA form, the CDR3 reads TGTGCCAGCAGCCTCTCGGGTAACACCGGGGAGCTGTTTTTT.

The chain uses TRBV6-1 and TRBJ2-7; D might be TRBD1 (8 bases). This CDR3 is 16 amino acids long. Germline CDR1 and CDR2: MNHNS and SASEGT. V dropped 4 bases and J dropped 4 bases, with 20 bases sitting between them. The CDR3 coding sequence is TGTGCCAGCAGTGCGTACAGGGGGGGGATCCAATACGAGCAGTACTTC. Amino acids: CASSAYRGGIQYEQYF.

The chain has TRBV4-1 and TRBJ1-1; D is unclear. V gave up 1 base and J gave up 1 base, with 4 bases separating them. The CDR3 has 13 residues. Germline V gene sequence: CDR1 MGHRA, CDR2 YSYEKL. CDR3: CASSQGANTEAFF. As DNA, the CDR3 is TGCGCCAGCAGCCAAGGCGCGAACACTGAAGCTTTCTTT.

The gene calls are TRBV7-8 and TRBJ1-5; D not resolved. The germline V gene has CDR1 SGHVS and CDR2 FQNEAQ. Trimming cost V 0 bases and J 2 bases, with 5 bases left between them. This CDR3 has 14 amino acids. CDR3 in amino acids: CASSLAQGNQPQHF. The CDR3 DNA is TGTGCCAGCAGCTTAGCACAAGGCAATCAGCCCCAGCATTTT.

In this sample, this clone turned up once. V gene TRBV2 combines with J gene TRBJ2-4; 7 bases match TRBD1. The V gene's germline CDR1 is SNHLY and CDR2 FYNNEI. The CDR3 consists of 12 residues. Trimming at V came to 8 bases and at J to 8 bases, leaving 6 bases not matched to a gene. CDR3 region: CASLDRVDIQYF. The DNA for the CDR3 is TGTGCCAGCCTTGACAGGGTCGACATTCAGTACTTC. The full variable domain, completed using reference TRBV2 and TRBJ2-4, is EPEVTQTPSHQVTQMGQEVILRCVPISNHLYFYWYRQILGQKVEFLVSFYNNEISEKSEIFDDQFSVERPDGSNFTLKIRSTKLEDSAMYFCASLDRVDIQYFGAGTRLSVL.

The chain carries TRBV2 and TRBJ2-7; 7 nucleotides agree with TRBD1. Trimming removed 5 bases from V and 2 bases from J; junction bases left unmatched: 3. Germline values: CDR1 SNHLY, CDR2 FYNNEI. CDR3 size: 13 residues. CDR3 in amino acids: CASSPGTAYEQYF. The CDR3 DNA reads TGTGCCAGCAGTCCCGGGACAGCCTACGAGCAGTACTTC.

The chain joins TRBV9 to TRBJ1-2; 11 bases fit TRBD1. This CDR3 has 18 amino acids. Germline CDR1 is SGDLS and CDR2 is YYNGEE. V gave up 4 bases and J gave up 4 bases; unmatched junction bases: 15. The CDR3 sequence: CASSTPDRGRRGVYGYTF. The DNA for the CDR3 is TGTGCCAGCAGCACCCCGGACAGGGGGCGCCGGGGGGTCTATGGCTACACCTTC.

In nucleotides, the CDR3 is TGTGCCAGCAGCTTAGAAAGAGTGAACACTGAAGCTTTCTTT. Protein sequence: CASSLERVNTEAFF. The V and J genes are TRBV7-6 and TRBJ1-1; D is unclear. The V gene's germline CDR1 is SGHVS and CDR2 FNYEAQ. The germline V and J ends were trimmed by 1 base and 0 bases, with 6 bases remaining between them. The length of the CDR3 is 14 residues.

The V call is TRBV28, the J call TRBJ2-1, with a tentative D call TRBD1 (5 bases). CDR1 and CDR2 from the germline V gene are MDHEN and SYDVKM. The V end lost 2 bases, the J end lost 0 bases, and 11 bases lay between the germline ends. The CDR3 spans 16 residues. The DNA for the CDR3 is TGTGCCAGCAGTTTAATAAGGGGCCCCTCCTACAATGAGCAGTTCTTC. Amino acids: CASSLIRGPSYNEQFF. Together with reference TRBV28 and TRBJ2-1, the CDR3 gives the full variable domain: DVKVTQSSRYLVKRTGEKVFLECVQDMDHENMFWYRQDPGLGLRLIYFSYDVKMKEKGDIPEGYSVSREKKERFSLILESASTNQTSMYLCASSLIRGPSYNEQFFGPGTRLTVL.

V is TRBV5-1 and J is TRBJ2-7; 11 bases agree with TRBD1. Germline trimming cut 3 bases from V and 3 bases from J; bases unmatched to any gene: 2. CDR1 is SGHRS and CDR2 is YFSETQ in the germline V gene. This CDR3 spans 14 amino acids. The CDR3 nucleotides are TGCGCCAGCAGCTGGGGACAGGGGGTCTACGAGCAGTACTTC. Its protein is CASSWGQGVYEQYF.

The V call is TRBV5-5, the J call TRBJ1-1, with D perhaps matching TRBD1 (6 bases). Between the trimmed V and J ends, which lost 1 base and 4 bases, there was a span of 11 bases. The CDR3 is 14 residues long. Germline lookup yields CDR1 SGHKS and CDR2 YYEKEE (reference sequence). The CDR3 DNA follows: TGTGCCAGCAGCTTGCGCAGGGGCGTCACTGAAGCTTTCTTT. It yields the protein CASSLRRGVTEAFF.

This rearrangement joins TRBV7-2 to TRBJ1-2; no clear D. This CDR3 is built from 17 residues. V lost 5 bases and J lost 4, with 23 bases in between. Germline CDR1 reads SGHTA; CDR2 reads FQGNSA. The CDR3 is CASSQRQAKTIIYGYTF. The CDR3 nucleotides read TGTGCCAGCAGCCAAAGGCAGGCTAAGACAATCATCTATGGCTACACCTTC.

The chain couples TRBV10-3 to TRBJ2-7, with 7 bases identical to TRBD2. Trimming cost V 6 bases and J 2 bases; bases outside gene matches: 7. The CDR3 runs 14 residues. The germline V gene encodes CDR1 ENHRY and CDR2 SYGVKD. The CDR3 sequence: CAISDPGGAYEQYF. Written as DNA, the CDR3 is TGTGCCATCAGCGACCCGGGGGGAGCCTACGAGCAGTACTTC.

The chain has TRBV27 and TRBJ2-2, with TRBD2 identical over 13 bases. Germline CDR1 and CDR2: MNHEY and SMNVEV (reference sequence). V lost 4 bases, J lost 6 bases, and 2 bases stayed unmatched. The CDR3 is 15 amino acids. CDR3 nucleotides: TGTGCCAGCAGTTGGACTAGCGGGAGTCCCGGGGAGCTGTTTTTT. It encodes CASSWTSGSPGELFF.

The V and J genes are TRBV6-1 and TRBJ2-1; unclear D gene. The germline V and J ends were trimmed by 10 bases and 4 bases, with 17 bases remaining between them. Germline values: CDR1 MNHNS, CDR2 SASEGT. This CDR3 is 14 amino acids long. Here the CDR3 DNA reads TGTGCCACTGGTGCCCCCTTACAATACAATGAGCAGTTCTTC. As protein: CATGAPLQYNEQFF.

The chain recombines TRBV7-3 with TRBJ2-3, with D possibly TRBD2 on 5 matching bases. V was pared by 2 bases and J by 4 bases, with 25 bases between. The CDR3 spans 19 residues. Germline CDR1 SGHTA, CDR2 FQGTGA. The CDR3 sequence is CASSLWAGLQDDLPDTQYF. CDR3 in DNA: TGTGCCAGCAGCTTATGGGCGGGCCTCCAGGACGACCTCCCAGATACGCAGTATTTT. Supplemented by reference TRBV7-3 and TRBJ2-3, the full variable domain reads GAGVSQTPSNKVTEKGKYVELRCDPISGHTALYWYRQSLGQGPEFLIYFQGTGAADDSGLPNDRFFAVRPEGSVSTLKIQRTERGDSAVYLCASSLWAGLQDDLPDTQYFGPGTRLTVL.

This clone occurred once. The chain links TRBV13 to TRBJ1-1; 7 nucleotides line up with TRBD1. The CDR3 is 14 residues long. V lost 5 bases and J lost 8; bases outside the gene matches: 11. Looked up from germline, CDR1 is PRHDT and CDR2 is FYEKMQ (reference sequence). The CDR3 loop is CASSSVGGGYEAFF. CDR3 DNA sequence: TGTGCCAGCAGCAGCGTAGGGGGCGGATACGAAGCTTTCTTT.

The gene calls are TRBV16 and TRBJ1-5; D is uncertain. The CDR3 is 13 residues long. V shed 4 bases and J shed 5 bases, with 9 bases lying between them. Germline V gene sequence: CDR1 KGHSY, CDR2 FQNENV. This chain's CDR3 is CASSPLVDQPQHF. DNA of the CDR3: TGTGCCAGCAGCCCCCTAGTGGATCAGCCCCAGCATTTT.

The J gene is TRBJ2-4, the V gene TRBV7-8; D call uncertain. The CDR3 spans 12 residues. Trimming took off 8 bases at V and 2 bases at J, with 7 bases between the two ends. The V gene's germline CDR1 is SGHVS and CDR2 FQNEAQ. The DNA of the CDR3 is TGTGCCAGCTCGGGTTCCAAAAACATTCAGTACTTC. Translated, it gives CASSGSKNIQYF.